Presented here are 26 T cell receptor beta chains from one specimen sequenced in a study of coeliac disease. General study points: Active celiac intraepithelial and lamina propria samples had lower TRB and TRG clonality than control samples.

Assay: immunoSEQ multiplex PCR; the TCRdb copy retains only in-frame clones and omits some. The data contain some 3,000 clones, under 65% of them singletons. For these TCRs, the target antigens are not known. Material for sequencing was intraepithelial lymphocytes from the gut. All receptors come from a man between 45 and 60 years old with active celiac disease.

The sample holds one count of this clone. The chain employs TRBV18 and TRBJ2-3; TRBD2 aligns across 11 bases. The germline gives CDR1 KGHSH, CDR2 LQKENI. With 3 bases clipped from V and 7 bases from J, the junction kept 6 bases outside the gene matches. The CDR3 consists of 15 residues. As DNA, the CDR3 is TGTGCCAGCTCACCCACTAGCGGGAGTGCGAATACGCAGTATTTT. This sequence encodes CASSPTSGSANTQYF.

This sequence joins TRBV5-6 and TRBJ2-5; D is ambiguous. Trimming stripped 1 base from V and 1 base from J, with 11 bases between. Germline V CDR1 and CDR2: SGHDT, YYEEEE. This CDR3 region has 15 residues. The CDR3 loop is CASSLFRRLQETQYF. The CDR3 DNA sequence: TGTGCCAGCAGCTTGTTCCGCAGGCTCCAAGAGACCCAGTACTTC.

The chain joins TRBV7-2 to TRBJ1-5; D gene uncertain. V lost 6 bases to trimming and J lost 0 bases, with 9 bases between them. Germline CDR1 SGHTA, CDR2 FQGNSA. The CDR3 covers 14 residues. This chain's CDR3 is CASRFPGSNQPQHF. The DNA for the CDR3 is TGTGCCAGCAGATTCCCGGGTAGCAATCAGCCCCAGCATTTT.

The chain has TRBV5-6 and TRBJ1-2; TRBD1 might be the D (5 bases). Germline CDR1 is SGHDT and CDR2 is YYEEEE. The CDR3 length is 14 residues. Trimming shortened V by 4 bases and J by 4 bases, and 14 bases separated the two germline ends. This CDR3 reads CASSPATDRYGYTF. The CDR3 nucleotides read TGTGCCAGCAGCCCGGCGACAGACCGCTATGGCTACACCTTC. The full variable domain, in which reference TRBV5-6 and TRBJ1-2 provide the parts outside the CDR3, is DAGVTQSPTHLIKTRGQQVTLRCSPKSGHDTVSWYQQALGQGPQFIFQYYEEEERQRGNFPDRFSGHQFPNYSSELNVNALLLGDSALYLCASSPATDRYGYTFGSGTRLTVV.

This rearrangement joins TRBV27 to TRBJ1-1, with D unclear. From germline, CDR1 is MNHEY and CDR2 SMNVEV (reference sequence). V lost 3 bases and J lost 1, with 6 bases in between. The CDR3 has 13 amino acids. The CDR3 DNA follows: TGTGCCAGCAGTTTTTTAGAGAACACTGAAGCTTTCTTT. It translates to CASSFLENTEAFF.

The chain recombines TRBV29-1 with TRBJ2-3; 7 bases map to TRBD1. The CDR3 contains 13 residues. Losses at the gene ends were 8 bases for V and 3 bases for J; bases not matched to a gene: 8. The germline gives CDR1 SQVTM, CDR2 ANQGSEA. This chain's CDR3 is CSTRQGATDTQYF. As DNA, the CDR3 is TGCAGCACCCGACAGGGCGCGACAGATACGCAGTATTTT.

Notes on this clone: A junction boundary mismatches the germline segment, possibly from a read error. The chain carries TRBV11-3 and TRBJ2-6; perhaps TRBD1 as D (5 bases). There are 16 residues in the CDR3. CDR1 SGHNT and CDR2 YENEEA come from the germline V gene. The DNA for the CDR3 is TGTGCCAGCAGCTTAGAGTGGATCTCTGGGGCCAACGTCCCGACTTTC. As protein: CASSLEWISGANVPTF.

The chain joins TRBV5-4 to TRBJ2-3; 7 nucleotides line up with TRBD1. J gave up 0 bases and V 4 bases, and 5 bases lay outside the gene matches. The CDR3 spans 15 residues. Germline V CDR1 and CDR2: SGHNT, YYREEE (reference sequence). The CDR3 nucleotides read TGTGCCAGCAGCACCGGACAGGAGAGCACAGATACGCAGTATTTT. Its translation: CASSTGQESTDTQYF.

The V and J genes are TRBV28 and TRBJ1-2; 9 bases fit TRBD1. CDR1 is MDHEN, CDR2 SYDVKM, per germline. The CDR3 runs to 14 residues. The V segment lost 5 bases and the J segment 7 bases; nucleotides outside the gene matches: 8. The CDR3 DNA sequence: TGTGCCAGCAGTCCGGTGACAGGGGGAGGTGGCTACACCTTC. Its translation is CASSPVTGGGGYTF.

The chain uses TRBV7-2 and TRBJ2-1; 13 bases match TRBD2. V was pared by 0 bases and J by 2 bases, with 7 bases of the junction left unmatched. There are 19 residues in the CDR3. CDR1 and CDR2 from the germline V gene are SGHTA and FQGNSA. The CDR3 region has the DNA TGTGCCAGCAGCTTAGCGTACGCTACTAGCGGGGGGGCCTACAATGAGCAGTTCTTC. Translation gives CASSLAYATSGGAYNEQFF.

This clone is termed medium-sized. The J gene is TRBJ1-4, the V gene TRBV25-1; TRBD1 is a possible D gene (5 bases). The CDR3 totals 16 residues. CDR1 and CDR2 from the germline V gene are MGHDK and SYGVNS. Trimming pared 7 bases from V and 2 bases from J, leaving 17 bases between. The CDR3 is CASTERQGRTNEKLFF. The CDR3, as DNA: TGTGCCAGCACCGAAAGGCAGGGTAGGACTAATGAAAAACTGTTTTTT.

The chain employs TRBV5-6 and TRBJ1-2; no clear D. The CDR3 runs 14 residues. Trimming shortened V by 1 base and J by 0 bases, and 7 bases separated the two germline ends. Per the germline V gene, CDR1 is SGHDT and CDR2 is YYEEEE. DNA for the CDR3: TGTGCCAGCAGCTTGTATAGAGCTAACTATGGCTACACCTTC. Translating it yields CASSLYRANYGYTF.

J is TRBJ2-7 and V is TRBV30; D is uncertain. Germline CDR1 reads GTSNPN; CDR2 reads SVGIG (reference sequence). CDR3 length equals 15 residues. Trimming left V 0 bases short and J 3 bases short, with 15 bases between. CDR3 nucleotides: TGTGCCTGGAGTGTACGGCGGCAGAACCTCTACGAGCAGTACTTC. Translating it yields CAWSVRRQNLYEQYF.

This clone was counted once. The genes are TRBV4-3 and TRBJ2-1; D is possibly TRBD2 (6 bases). The V and J ends lost 1 base and 9 bases respectively, with 7 bases between them. Germline CDR1 and CDR2: LGHNA and YSLEER. The CDR3 extends over 12 amino acids. The CDR3 is CASSQGEAEQFF. The CDR3 DNA reads TGCGCCAGCAGCCAAGGGGAGGCTGAGCAGTTCTTC.

The rearrangement uses TRBV10-3 and TRBJ1-5; TRBD1 matches at 7 bases. With V trimmed by 8 bases and J by 3 bases, 7 bases remained unmatched. This CDR3 is built from 14 residues. Germline assignment: CDR1 ENHRY and CDR2 SYGVKD. The CDR3 loop is CAIGWTGPNQPQHF. The CDR3 region has the DNA TGTGCCATCGGATGGACAGGACCCAATCAGCCCCAGCATTTT.

This clone was seen only a few times. The chain employs TRBV19 and TRBJ2-5, with 8 bases lining up with TRBD1. Per germline, CDR1 LNHDA and CDR2 SQIVND (reference sequence). The CDR3 totals 13 residues. J gave up 1 base and V 6 bases, and 1 base lay outside the gene matches. This CDR3 reads CASRDRGQETQYF. CDR3 DNA: TGTGCCAGTAGAGACAGGGGCCAAGAGACCCAGTACTTC. Complete variable domain (other parts from reference TRBV19 and TRBJ2-5): DGGITQSPKYLFRKEGQNVTLSCEQNLNHDAMYWYRQDPGQGLRLIYYSQIVNDFQKGDIAEGYSVSREKKESFPLTVTSAQKNPTAFYLCASRDRGQETQYFGPGTRLLVL.

This clone came up a few times. The CDR3 loop reads CASSADRGDSPLHF. CDR3 nucleotide sequence: TGTGCCAGCAGCGCCGACAGGGGAGACTCACCCCTCCACTTT. V usage is TRBV9 and J usage is TRBJ1-6; 8 bases agree with TRBD1. V was clipped by 3 bases and J by 10 bases; unmatched bases: 6. The CDR3 runs to 14 residues. CDR1 is SGDLS and CDR2 is YYNGEE in the germline V gene.

The chain has TRBV6-5 and TRBJ1-3, with D unresolved. The V gene lost 10 bases and the J gene lost 1 base, with 8 bases spanning the gap. There are 12 residues in the CDR3. CDR1 and CDR2 from the germline V gene are MNHEY and SVGAGI. CDR3 amino acids: CATCGSGNTIYF. Here the CDR3 DNA reads TGTGCCACCTGCGGGTCTGGAAACACCATATATTTT.

The sample holds one count of this clone. The rearrangement links TRBV7-3 to TRBJ1-1; 9 bases are shared with TRBD1. Germline V gives CDR1 SGHTA, CDR2 FQGTGA. V lost 5 bases, J lost 4 bases, and 2 bases stayed unmatched. This CDR3 region has 13 residues. The CDR3 nucleotides are TGTGCCAGCAGCCCGACAGGGGGCACTGAAGCTTTCTTT. Its protein is CASSPTGGTEAFF.

The chain couples TRBV7-8 to TRBJ1-4, with 9 bases fitting TRBD1. The CDR3 is made up of 15 amino acids. The V and J ends lost 6 bases and 5 bases, in that order; junction bases with no gene match: 7. Germline CDR1 is SGHVS and CDR2 is FQNEAQ. The CDR3: CASRGQGLKNEKLFF. The CDR3 DNA is TGTGCCAGCAGGGGACAGGGTTTAAAAAATGAAAAACTGTTTTTT.

The chain carries TRBV7-2 and TRBJ2-3; 10 positions agree with TRBD2. The CDR3 totals 16 residues. Germline V lookup: CDR1 SGHTA, CDR2 FQGNSA. V dropped 5 bases and J dropped 4; count of bases not matched to a gene: 9. The CDR3 DNA reads TGTGCCAGCAGCCCATACCGAGCGGGGGGGGCAGATACGCAGTATTTT. It yields the protein CASSPYRAGGADTQYF.

CDR3 sequence (DNA): TGTGCCAGCAGCCCCGGGACAGGGGACGGAGGAGGTGGCTACACCTTC. It translates to CASSPGTGDGGGGYTF. This chain uses TRBV7-9 with TRBJ1-2, with 10 bases that match TRBD1. Unmatched junction bases numbered 13, after V lost 5 bases and J lost 7 bases. The CDR3 length is 16 residues. Germline V gives CDR1 SEHNR, CDR2 FQNEAQ (reference sequence).

The gene calls are TRBV9 and TRBJ2-2; D unclear. The V and J ends lost 6 bases and 0 bases respectively, with 9 bases between them. This CDR3 is built from 14 residues. CDR1 and CDR2 from the germline V gene are SGDLS and YYNGEE. The DNA for the CDR3 is TGTGCCAGCAAATCGAGTACGAACACCGGGGAGCTGTTTTTT. Encoded protein: CASKSSTNTGELFF.

This clone was observed a handful of times. The chain links TRBV11-2 to TRBJ2-5; perhaps TRBD1 as D (7 bases). Germline V gene sequence: CDR1 SGHAT, CDR2 FQNNGV. The CDR3 is 16 residues long. Deletions cut 6 bases from V and 5 bases from J, with 22 bases between. In DNA, the CDR3 is TGTGCCAGCAGACAGATACCGGAGGGGGCAGGGGAGACCCAGTACTTC. It yields the protein CASRQIPEGAGETQYF.

This chain joins TRBV4-3 and TRBJ2-2; TRBD2 aligns across 9 bases. Germline CDR1 reads LGHNA; CDR2 reads YSLEER. This CDR3 has 17 residues. V lost 2 bases to trimming and J lost 5 bases; unmatched junction nucleotides: 9. This chain's CDR3 is CASSQTPRRGGTGELFF. CDR3 DNA sequence: TGCGCCAGCAGCCAAACCCCTCGGCGGGGGGGGACCGGGGAGCTGTTTTTT.

The chain is built from TRBV19 and TRBJ1-5; no firm D call. This CDR3 is 15 amino acids long. The V gene's germline CDR1 is LNHDA and CDR2 SQIVND (reference sequence). With 6 bases removed from V and 6 bases from J, the gap between germline ends came to 18 bases. The CDR3 DNA follows: TGTGCCAGTAGCGAAACTGGACTCCGCGTTCAGCCCCAGCATTTT. This gives the protein CASSETGLRVQPQHF.